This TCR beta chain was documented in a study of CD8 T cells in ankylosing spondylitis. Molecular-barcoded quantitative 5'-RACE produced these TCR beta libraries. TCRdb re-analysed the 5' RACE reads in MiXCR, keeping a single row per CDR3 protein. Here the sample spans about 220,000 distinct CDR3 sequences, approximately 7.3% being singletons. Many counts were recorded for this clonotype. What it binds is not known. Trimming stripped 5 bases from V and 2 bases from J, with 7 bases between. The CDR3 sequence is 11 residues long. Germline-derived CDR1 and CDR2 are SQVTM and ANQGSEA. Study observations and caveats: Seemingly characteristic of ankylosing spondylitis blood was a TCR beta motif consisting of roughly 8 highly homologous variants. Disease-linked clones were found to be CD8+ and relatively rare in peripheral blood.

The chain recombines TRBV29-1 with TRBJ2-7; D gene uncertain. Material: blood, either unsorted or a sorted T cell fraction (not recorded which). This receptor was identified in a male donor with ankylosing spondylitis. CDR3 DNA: TGCAGCGTTTTCATTGCCTACGAGCAGTACTTC. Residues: CSVFIAYEQYF.